This entry describes one TCR beta chain. These data belong to a study of T-cell memory formation after mild COVID-19. Germline CDR1 MNHNY, CDR2 SVGAGI (reference sequence). This CDR3 has 14 residues. Trimming pared 5 bases from V and 5 bases from J, leaving 16 bases between. The 5'RACE method, run with constant-segment primers, produced TCR alpha and TCR beta cDNA libraries (carrying sample barcodes and UMIs). One entry per CDR3 protein results from TCRdb running MiXCR on the 5' RACE reads. Counted here are some 320,000 distinct CDR3 sequences, less than 20% occurring once; the ten biggest clones make up around 20%.

What was sequenced was PBMCs or a T cell subset sorted from them (not recorded which). The V call is TRBV6-6, the J call TRBJ2-7; D tentatively fits TRBD1 or TRBD2 (6 bases each). The TCR comes from a man aged 18 to 30 who had mild COVID-19 (a few samples of this study predate the infection). Cell type and time point are not known. The CDR3 sequence is CASSPQGGGDEQYF. DNA of the CDR3: TGTGCCAGCAGTCCACAGGGAGGTGGGGACGAGCAGTACTTC.